This TCR beta chain was sequenced for a study of neurological immune-mediated disorders (dated by TCRdb to about 2019). Regarding the study in general: The study compared peripheral blood TCR-beta repertoires of HTLV-I-associated myelopathy (HAM/TSP) patients, multiple sclerosis patients and healthy controls using UMI-based sequencing. Longitudinal HAM/TSP donors and healthy donors each had 3 time-points at intervals of about 3-45 months. The cohort included about 70 subjects: roughly 15 with HAM/TSP, approximately 35 with multiple sclerosis, and roughly 20 healthy controls. Longitudinal samples, technical triplicates and paired sorted CD4+ and CD8+ T-cell subsets, alongside PBMC samples, were included among the approximately 110 TCR-beta libraries.

The time point label for this specimen denotes: longitudinal time-point 1 (baseline). The healthy controls were volunteers from blood banks in Maryland, USA. For unsorted PBMC libraries, 2 million PBMCs were used after storage in RNAlater at -80 degrees C until RNA extraction. Peripheral blood underwent Ficoll-Hypaque density gradient centrifugation to isolate PBMCs, which were then cryopreserved in liquid nitrogen. Study-level results and caveats: TCR clonal expansion was highest in HAM/TSP patients and lowest in MS patients, with MS patients falling below even healthy controls. No identical CDR3 amino acid sequences were shared among expanded clones across subjects, suggesting private TCR-beta repertoires in all groups.

The table lists this clonotype with many counts. Its cognate antigen has yet to be identified. Base quality data are lacking; no much larger clone is found one base away. To synthesize cDNA, template-switch 5'RACE was performed with a primer carrying a 10-nucleotide random unique molecular identifier so that each TCR transcript was tagged. Over 170 million TCR-beta sequences, covering 15-18 subjects, were produced in each sequencing run. Total RNA was extracted with the RNeasy kit. The KAPA Real-time Library Amplification kit was used to amplify TCR-beta VDJ regions with primers for the TCR constant region and the 5'RACE anchor. Sample indexes and Illumina adaptors were added in a first PCR, and a second PCR then increased library yield. After Ampure bead purification, the TCR product of roughly 650 bp was size-selected on a 2% E-gel SizeSelection system. Before pooling, libraries had their quality checked on a Bioanalyzer, their concentration measured with Qubit, and their quantity determined with the Kapa Library Quantification kit. Libraries were sequenced paired-end 2 x 150 bp on an Illumina HiSeq 2500. To increase sequence diversity, roughly 23-30% phiX was spiked into each library pool. Per the source publication's procedure: The quality-filtered reads were processed with the UMI-based MiGEC pipeline, whose error correction step removed more than 75% of the raw TCR sequences. VDJ genes were aligned to IMGT germline references, and each clonotype was defined by a unique CDR3 amino acid sequence together with V-J genes. Clonal expansion, Shannon diversity and CDR3 relatedness were evaluated with VDJtools (CalcPairwiseDistances, ClusterSamples), while phylogenetic trees were built in CLCbio workbench. A clone was classed as expanded if it had 8 or more unique UMIs, a cutoff based on coefficient-of-variation modelling across technical triplicates. The raw public data were reprocessed by TCRdb itself: fastp quality trimming at Q25, MiXCR clonotype calling, in-frame beta chains only. Each record represents a unique CDR3 protein, reported with the most common genes and DNA among its rows. TCRdb's processing, not the authors', yielded these V and J calls. The sample contains tens of thousands of distinct CDR3 sequences, less than 12% of them found a single time. The ten largest make up about 1.6% of the sample.

The CDR3 contains 14 residues, cysteine and phenylalanine counted. The retained sequence is limited to the CDR3, 42 bases, with the frame set at the first base. Trimmed from V: 1 base; trimmed from J: 5 bases; junction bases lacking a gene match: 5. For CDR1 and CDR2, the germline V gene lists SGHRS and YFSETQ. The sequence came from a middle-aged woman in good health. The chain uses TRBV5-1 and TRBJ1-1; TRBD1 aligns with 7 central bases. The sample was PBMCs. CDR3 protein: CASSLQGDGTEAFF. The nucleotide sequence reads TGCGCCAGCAGCTTGCAGGGGGATGGAACTGAAGCTTTCTTT.